Presented here are 5 T cell receptor beta chains from one specimen sequenced in a study of long-term antiretroviral therapy in people with HIV. Researchers report immunoSEQ v3.0 was run at survey level. The data were produced by immunoSEQ multiplex PCR, yet TCRdb's version contains in-frame clones alone and is incomplete. Of 25,000 to 30,000 clones in the sample, more than 75% were seen once. Here the sequenced sample was unsorted PBMCs, taken 2.9 years after starting antiretroviral therapy. All receptors come from a man aged 45-65 years with HIV.

V usage is TRBV5-4 and J usage is TRBJ2-5, with TRBD1 matching over 10 bases. This CDR3 region has 15 residues. Per germline, CDR1 SGHNT and CDR2 YYREEE (reference sequence). Trimming removed 4 bases from V and 4 bases from J; junction bases left unmatched: 7. In nucleotides, the CDR3 is TGTGCCAGCAGCGTCGGGACAGGGGTGGGAGAGACCCAGTACTTC. It specifies CASSVGTGVGETQYF. Variable domain in full (rest from reference TRBV5-4 and TRBJ2-5): ETGVTQSPTHLIKTRGQQVTLRCSSQSGHNTVSWYQQALGQGPQFIFQYYREEENGRGNFPPRFSGLQFPNYSSELNVNALELDDSALYLCASSVGTGVGETQYFGPGTRLLVL.

In its sample, this clone was seen a few times. The gene calls are TRBV29-1 and TRBJ2-7; the D is unclear. CDR3 size: 13 residues. The V gene lost 0 bases and the J gene lost 1 base, with 7 bases spanning the gap. Germline V gene lookup returns CDR1 SQVTM and CDR2 ANQGSEA. The CDR3: CSVEDDGSYEQYF. DNA of the CDR3: TGCAGCGTTGAAGATGACGGGTCCTACGAGCAGTACTTC.

V usage is TRBV30 and J usage is TRBJ1-2; D call uncertain. V was pared by 5 bases and J by 7 bases, with 20 bases between. CDR1 and CDR2 (germline): GTSNPN, SVGIG (reference sequence). The CDR3 length is 14 residues. The CDR3 here is CAWDPTVPAGGYTF. CDR3 coding DNA: TGTGCCTGGGACCCTACAGTTCCCGCCGGTGGCTACACCTTC.

The V gene is TRBV7-3, the J gene TRBJ2-2; D is possibly TRBD2 (7 bases). V was cut by 4 bases and J by 4 bases, with 13 bases left in between. CDR3 length equals 15 residues. Germline CDR1 SGHTA, CDR2 FQGTGA. Written as DNA, the CDR3 is TGTGCCAGCAGCTACCCAGGGGAGGGCACCGGGGAGCTGTTTTTT. Protein sequence: CASSYPGEGTGELFF.

The chain links TRBV4-1 to TRBJ1-2; tentative D call: TRBD1 (5 bases). V lost 4 bases, J lost 2 bases, and 11 bases lay in between. The CDR3 loop spans 14 amino acids. Germline V gives CDR1 MGHRA, CDR2 YSYEKL. The chain's CDR3 is CASSPLGANYGYTF. DNA of the CDR3: TGCGCCAGCAGCCCGCTCGGGGCAAACTATGGCTACACCTTC.